This entry concerns a single T cell receptor (beta chain). These data are taken from a study of blood T cell repertoires in COVID-19. Enrollees, about 18 to 90 years old, lived in 20 to 25 US areas. The CDR3 runs 14 residues. The germline V and J ends were trimmed by 4 bases and 7 bases, with 11 bases remaining between them. The germline gives CDR1 SNHLY, CDR2 FYNNEI. Clones were read by immunoSEQ multiplex PCR, and TCRdb kept only the in-frame ones, dropping some. This sample carries fewer than 400,000 clones, about 83% of them seen once, and the ten largest clones take about a tenth. V and J are TRBV2 and TRBJ1-6; the D is unclear. The receptor was derived from a woman in her forties or fifties who had recovered from COVID-19. Sequenced sample: PBMCs or T cells enriched from blood (not recorded which). In nucleotides, the CDR3 is TGTGCCAGCAGTGTGGCACGGGGAAATTCACCCCTCCACTTT. Encoded protein: CASSVARGNSPLHF.